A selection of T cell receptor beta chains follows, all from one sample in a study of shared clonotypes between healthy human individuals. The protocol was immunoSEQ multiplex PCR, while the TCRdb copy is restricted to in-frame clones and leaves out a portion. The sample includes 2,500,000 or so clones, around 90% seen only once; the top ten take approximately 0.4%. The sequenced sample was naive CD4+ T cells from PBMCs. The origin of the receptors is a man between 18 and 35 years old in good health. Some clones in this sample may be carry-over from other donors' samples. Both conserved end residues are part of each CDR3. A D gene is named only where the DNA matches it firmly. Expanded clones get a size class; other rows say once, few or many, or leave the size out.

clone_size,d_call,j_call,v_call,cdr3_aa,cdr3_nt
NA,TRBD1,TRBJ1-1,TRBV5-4,CASRRPGTGMNTEAFF,TGTGCCAGCAGACGTCCCGGGACAGGTATGAACACTGAAGCTTTCTTT
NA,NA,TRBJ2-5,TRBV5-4,CASSLRQTQETQYF,TGTGCCAGCAGCCTCCGTCAAACCCAGGAGACCCAGTACTTC
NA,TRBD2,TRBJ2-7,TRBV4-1,CASSQPTSGRYEQYF,TGCGCCAGCAGCCAGCCCACTTCCGGGAGGTACGAGCAGTACTTC
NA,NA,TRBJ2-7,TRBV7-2,CASSLRSVNEQYF,TGTGCCAGCAGCTTGCGGAGTGTGAACGAGCAGTACTTC
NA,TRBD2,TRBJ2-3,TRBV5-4,CASSFGGRGADTQYF,TGTGCCAGCAGCTTCGGCGGGAGAGGCGCAGATACGCAGTATTTT
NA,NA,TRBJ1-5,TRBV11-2,CASSQRAGGSNQPQHF,TGTGCCAGCAGCCAGAGAGCGGGGGGTAGCAATCAGCCCCAGCATTTT
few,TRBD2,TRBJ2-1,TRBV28,CASSPSVRGLAVDNEQFF,TGTGCCAGCAGTCCGTCTGTTCGGGGACTAGCGGTTGATAATGAGCAGTTCTTC
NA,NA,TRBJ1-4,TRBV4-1,CASSQGGHADDEKLFF,TGCGCCAGCAGCCAAGGGGGGCACGCGGACGATGAAAAACTGTTTTTT
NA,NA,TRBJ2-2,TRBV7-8,CASSLRDTGELFF,TGTGCCAGCAGCTTAAGGGACACCGGGGAGCTGTTTTTT
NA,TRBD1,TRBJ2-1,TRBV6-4,CASSETLTGGSEQFF,TGTGCCAGCAGTGAAACACTCACAGGGGGCAGTGAGCAGTTCTTC
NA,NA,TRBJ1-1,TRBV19,CASSIQGAGEAFF,TGTGCCAGTAGTATTCAAGGAGCGGGGGAAGCTTTCTTT
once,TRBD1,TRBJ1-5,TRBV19,CATKGGGKAYSNQPQHF,TGTGCCACGAAAGGGGGCGGAAAGGCATATAGCAATCAGCCCCAGCATTTT
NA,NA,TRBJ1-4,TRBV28,CASLTGLGGGKLFF,TGTGCCAGCCTCACGGGGCTCGGAGGTGGAAAACTGTTTTTT
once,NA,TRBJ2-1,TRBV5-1,CASSLLVERTLNNEQFF,TGCGCCAGCAGCTTGTTAGTCGAGCGAACCTTAAACAATGAGCAGTTCTTC
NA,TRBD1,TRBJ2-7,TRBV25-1,CASSGGQGVPYEQYF,TGTGCCAGCAGTGGGGGACAGGGGGTACCCTACGAGCAGTACTTC
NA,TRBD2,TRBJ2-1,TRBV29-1,CSVGRPGGHNEQFF,TGCAGCGTTGGTCGTCCGGGAGGGCACAATGAGCAGTTCTTC
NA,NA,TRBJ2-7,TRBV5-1,CASSRDSQGYEQYF,TGCGCCAGCAGCCGGGACTCTCAGGGCTACGAGCAGTACTTC
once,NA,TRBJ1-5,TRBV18,CASSELSGPNQPQHF,TGTGCCAGCTCGGAACTATCTGGGCCCAATCAGCCCCAGCATTTT
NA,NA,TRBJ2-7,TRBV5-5,CASSSSQDGYEQYF,TGTGCCAGCAGCTCCAGCCAGGACGGGTACGAGCAGTACTTC
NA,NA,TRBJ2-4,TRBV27,CASSLIGSKNIQYF,TGTGCCAGCAGTTTAATCGGCTCCAAAAACATTCAGTACTTC
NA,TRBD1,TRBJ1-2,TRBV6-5,CASRRTGVDYGYTF,TGTGCCAGCAGGCGGACAGGGGTAGACTATGGCTACACCTTC
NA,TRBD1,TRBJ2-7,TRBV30,CAWMGTGSYEQYF,TGTGCCTGGATGGGGACAGGCTCCTACGAGCAGTACTTC
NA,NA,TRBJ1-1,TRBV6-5,CASSYRQAEAFF,TGTGCCAGCAGTTATCGGCAGGCTGAAGCTTTCTTT
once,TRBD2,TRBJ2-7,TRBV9,CASSVDPGGGGVYEQYF,TGTGCCAGCAGCGTAGATCCCGGTGGGGGGGGAGTGTACGAGCAGTACTTC
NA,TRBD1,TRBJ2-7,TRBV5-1,CASSGQMGYEQYF,TGCGCCAGTTCGGGACAGATGGGCTACGAGCAGTACTTC
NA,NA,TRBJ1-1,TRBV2,CASSEGGGTEAFF,TGTGCCAGCAGTGAAGGGGGGGGCACTGAAGCTTTCTTT
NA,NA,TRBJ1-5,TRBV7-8,CASSPHGVDQPQHF,TGTGCCAGCAGCCCCCATGGGGTGGATCAGCCCCAGCATTTT
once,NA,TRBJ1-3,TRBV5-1,CASSLDTPGNTIYF,TGCGCCAGCAGCCTAGACACCCCGGGAAACACCATATATTTT
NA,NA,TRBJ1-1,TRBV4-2,CASSQDGLGTEAFF,TGTGCCAGCAGCCAAGACGGTTTGGGCACTGAAGCTTTCTTT
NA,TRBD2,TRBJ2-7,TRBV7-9,CASSRLAVGDEQYF,TGTGCCAGCAGCCGACTAGCGGTGGGGGACGAGCAGTACTTC
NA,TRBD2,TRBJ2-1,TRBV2,CATKAGAENEQFF,TGTGCCACCAAAGCGGGAGCCGAGAATGAGCAGTTCTTC
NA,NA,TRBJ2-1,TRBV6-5,CASGQGPELSNEQFF,TGTGCCAGCGGGCAGGGTCCGGAACTCTCCAATGAGCAGTTCTTC
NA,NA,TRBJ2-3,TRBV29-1,CSVLVRLVQTPTQYF,TGCAGCGTCCTTGTACGTTTGGTTCAAACCCCTACGCAGTATTTT
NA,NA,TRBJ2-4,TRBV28,CASSLIGENIQYF,TGTGCCAGCAGTTTAATAGGGGAAAACATTCAGTACTTC
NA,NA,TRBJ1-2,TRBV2,CASSYESGQGFGYTF,TGTGCCAGCAGCTATGAATCGGGGCAGGGCTTTGGCTACACCTTC
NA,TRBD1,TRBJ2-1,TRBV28,CASSLIIQGDNEQFF,TGTGCCAGCAGTTTAATTATCCAGGGGGACAATGAGCAGTTCTTC
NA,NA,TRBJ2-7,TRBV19,CASSIDFGQNYEQYF,TGTGCCAGTAGTATAGACTTCGGACAGAACTACGAGCAGTACTTC
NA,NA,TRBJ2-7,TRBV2,CASSGDTYEQYF,TGTGCCAGCAGTGGGGACACCTACGAGCAGTACTTC
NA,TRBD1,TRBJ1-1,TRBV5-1,CASGQGATEAFF,TGCGCCAGCGGACAGGGGGCCACTGAAGCTTTCTTT
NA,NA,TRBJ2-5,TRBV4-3,CASSQATGLVFHF,TGCGCCAGCAGCCAAGCAACGGGGTTGGTGTTTCACTTC